Listed below are T cell receptor beta chains from one sample, sequenced in a study of OX40 agonist ivuxolimab in advanced cancers. Sequencing was performed with immunoSEQ multiplex PCR; in TCRdb, only in-frame clones are kept and a portion is missing. The sample holds 60,000 to 90,000 clones, roughly nine tenths seen once. This material consisted of CD4+ or CD8+ T cells sorted from blood, taken in a trial of the OX40 agonist ivuxolimab. These receptors all stem from an adult with an advanced solid tumor such as melanoma, head and neck, liver or kidney cancer. Both conserved end residues are part of each CDR3. The order of the fields is V gene, clone size, D gene, J gene, CDR3 protein, CDR3 DNA. D genes are given only for firm matches. Only some rows state a clone size, as once, few, many or a class for expanded clones.

v_call: TRBV27
clone_size: once
d_call: TRBD1
j_call: TRBJ2-2
cdr3_aa: CASRLGQGANTGELFF
cdr3_nt: TGTGCCAGCAGACTTGGACAGGGGGCTAACACCGGGGAGCTGTTTTTT

v_call: TRBV5-1
clone_size: .
d_call: TRBD1
j_call: TRBJ1-4
cdr3_aa: CASSTGQGELEKLFF
cdr3_nt: TGCGCCAGCAGCACAGGACAGGGAGAGTTGGAAAAACTGTTTTTT

v_call: TRBV10-1
clone_size: .
d_call: .
j_call: TRBJ2-1
cdr3_aa: CASSEPSSNNNEQFF
cdr3_nt: TGCGCCAGCAGTGAGCCCTCATCGAACAACAATGAGCAGTTCTTC

v_call: TRBV6-1
clone_size: once
d_call: .
j_call: TRBJ1-1
cdr3_aa: CASSGQGSTTEAFF
cdr3_nt: TGTGCCAGCAGTGGCCAAGGGTCCACGACTGAAGCTTTCTTT

v_call: TRBV19
clone_size: .
d_call: .
j_call: TRBJ2-6
cdr3_aa: CASSTTGSSGANVLTF
cdr3_nt: TGTGCCAGTAGTACCACAGGGAGCTCTGGGGCCAACGTCCTGACTTTC

v_call: TRBV7-6
clone_size: .
d_call: .
j_call: TRBJ1-5
cdr3_aa: CASSLDWGQPQHF
cdr3_nt: TGTGCCAGCAGCTTAGATTGGGGTCAGCCCCAGCATTTT

v_call: TRBV9
clone_size: .
d_call: .
j_call: TRBJ2-3
cdr3_aa: CASSVVSTDTQYF
cdr3_nt: TGTGCCAGCAGCGTAGTGAGCACAGATACGCAGTATTTT

v_call: TRBV5-4
clone_size: .
d_call: TRBD1
j_call: TRBJ2-2
cdr3_aa: CASRSGTGITGELFF
cdr3_nt: TGTGCCAGCAGGTCCGGGACAGGGATCACCGGGGAGCTGTTTTTT

v_call: TRBV21-1
clone_size: .
d_call: .
j_call: TRBJ2-5
cdr3_aa: CASSKGACPQGAGETQYF
cdr3_nt: TGTGCCAGCAGCAAAGGGGCTTGCCCCCAGGGGGCGGGTGAGACCCAGTACTTC

v_call: TRBV6-5
clone_size: .
d_call: .
j_call: TRBJ1-5
cdr3_aa: CASSYSEDQPQHF
cdr3_nt: TGTGCCAGCAGTTACTCGGAGGATCAGCCCCAGCATTTT

v_call: TRBV7-2
clone_size: .
d_call: .
j_call: TRBJ2-7
cdr3_aa: CASSPARARIEQYF
cdr3_nt: TGTGCCAGCAGCCCAGCCCGGGCTCGGATCGAGCAGTACTTC

v_call: TRBV4-2
clone_size: .
d_call: .
j_call: TRBJ1-2
cdr3_aa: CASSQDNLGAYGYTF
cdr3_nt: TGTGCCAGCAGCCAAGATAATTTGGGGGCCTATGGCTACACCTTC